This TCR beta chain was recovered during a study of a mutant IDH1 vaccine in newly diagnosed glioma. About the study: Vaccination began 4-6 weeks post radiotherapy alone, or with temozolomide cycles. Treated patients, approximately 62% male and roughly 40% female, averaged about 40 years of age. Most patients had received both radiotherapy and temozolomide, the prior options being radiotherapy, temozolomide, or both.

V lost 2 bases and J lost 4, with 9 bases in between. Per germline, CDR1 SGDLS and CDR2 YYNGEE. There are 13 residues in the CDR3. Concerning this clone: The antigen remains undetermined. The sample holds other DNA sequences that translate to the same CDR3.

Time point noted: week 35, safety follow-up. What each vaccine dose contained was 300 ug of mutant IDH1 20-mer peptide, accompanied by topical imiquimod. The astrocytomas were IDH1-mutant, ATRX-negative, and WHO grade 3 or 4. Here immunoSEQ multiplex PCR was the method, and the copy in TCRdb shows in-frame clones only, minus some. Altogether tens of thousands of clones are present, 74% being singletons, with the ten largest covering over 4%. The clonotype comes from a man aged 45-65 years with glioma. The gene calls are TRBV9 and TRBJ1-1; D gene ambiguous. This specimen consisted of PBMCs, obtained from a glioma patient whose treatment included an IDH1 peptide vaccine. The CDR3 reads CASSVGSGTEAFF. CDR3 bases: TGTGCCAGCAGCGTGGGCAGCGGCACTGAAGCTTTCTTT.